A selection of T cell receptor beta chains follows, all from one sample in a study of OX40 agonist ivuxolimab in advanced cancers. Measured with immunoSEQ multiplex PCR; TCRdb has only the in-frame clones, and not every one. The data hold over 60,000 clones, with 84% observed a single time. The sequenced sample was CD4+ or CD8+ T cells sorted from blood, obtained in a trial of the OX40 agonist ivuxolimab. The source is an adult with an advanced solid tumor such as melanoma, head and neck, liver or kidney cancer. Each CDR3 is given with its conserved first and last residue. D genes are given only for firm matches. The size field is filled for only some rows; it gives once, few, many or a size class.

abundance	d_gene	v_gene	j_gene	CDR3aa	CDR3nt
NA	TRBD1	TRBV5-1	TRBJ2-3	CASSFEGASTDTQYF	TGCGCCAGCAGCTTCGAGGGGGCCAGCACAGATACGCAGTATTTT
NA	TRBD1	TRBV6-1	TRBJ2-7	CASSVTQGDYEQYF	TGTGCCAGCAGCGTTACACAGGGGGACTACGAGCAGTACTTC
NA	NA	TRBV2	TRBJ1-2	CASILDTGNYGYTF	TGTGCCAGCATACTCGATACAGGCAACTATGGCTACACCTTC
NA	NA	TRBV6-6	TRBJ1-6	CASSYVEESPLHF	TGTGCCAGCAGTTACGTGGAGGAATCACCCCTCCACTTT
few	NA	TRBV6-6	TRBJ1-5	CASSYGGQPQHF	TGTGCCAGCAGTTACGGGGGTCAGCCCCAGCATTTT
NA	NA	TRBV11-1	TRBJ1-2	CASSFGVEGYTF	TGTGCCAGCAGCTTTGGGGTTGAGGGCTACACCTTC
NA	TRBD1	TRBV7-8	TRBJ1-2	CASTDVPGQGAGGYTF	TGTGCCAGCACCGATGTACCGGGACAGGGGGCTGGTGGCTACACCTTC
NA	NA	TRBV21-1	TRBJ2-3	CASSKKSPSRLAGGQTSTDTQYF	TGTGCCAGCAGCAAAAAGTCCCCGAGTCGACTAGCGGGGGGCCAAACTAGCACAGATACGCAGTATTTT
NA	TRBD1	TRBV28	TRBJ1-2	CASSPGGGQMFYGYTF	TGTGCCAGCAGTCCAGGGGGGGGACAGATGTTCTATGGCTACACCTTC
NA	TRBD1	TRBV6-6	TRBJ1-1	CASSNRQGGLKVTFF	TGTGCCAGCAGTAACCGACAGGGAGGTTTGAAGGTGACTTTCTTT
NA	NA	TRBV10-2	TRBJ1-2	CASSESIPGYGGYTF	TGCGCCAGCAGTGAGTCGATCCCGGGGTATGGGGGCTACACCTTC
NA	TRBD1	TRBV2	TRBJ1-1	CASHDRGYSEAFF	TGTGCCAGTCACGACAGGGGGTATTCTGAAGCTTTCTTT
once	NA	TRBV5-1	TRBJ1-2	CASSLGTAKSYGYTF	TGCGCCAGCAGCTTGGGTACAGCGAAATCCTATGGCTACACCTTC
NA	NA	TRBV9	TRBJ1-2	CASSYRQGVYGYTF	TGTGCCAGCAGCTACCGTCAGGGCGTCTATGGCTACACCTTC
NA	TRBD1	TRBV6-1	TRBJ2-2	CASSLQGTPGELFF	TGTGCCAGCAGTCTACAGGGGACCCCCGGGGAGCTGTTTTTT
NA	TRBD1	TRBV5-1	TRBJ1-6	CASSVNRGVNSPLHF	TGCGCCAGCAGCGTAAACAGGGGCGTCAATTCACCCCTCCACTTT
NA	NA	TRBV6-5	TRBJ1-5	CASSYGGKRAQHF	TGTGCCAGCAGTTACGGGGGGAAACGAGCCCAGCATTTT
NA	NA	TRBV4-2	TRBJ1-1	CASSPSGRPTEAFF	TGTGCCAGCAGCCCCTCCGGCAGACCCACTGAAGCTTTCTTT
NA	TRBD1	TRBV27	TRBJ2-3	CASSLDRGVDTQYF	TGTGCCAGCAGTTTAGACAGGGGGGTAGATACGCAGTATTTT
NA	NA	TRBV7-8	TRBJ1-4	CASSLAQLTTNEKLFF	TGTGCCAGCAGCTTAGCCCAACTTACAACTAATGAAAAACTGTTTTTT
NA	NA	TRBV14	TRBJ1-3	CASSQHASSGNTIYF	TGTGCCAGCAGCCAACATGCGAGCTCTGGAAACACCATATATTTT
NA	NA	TRBV2	TRBJ2-7	CASSEALWAPEQYF	TGTGCCAGCAGTGAAGCGCTTTGGGCCCCGGAGCAGTACTTC
few	NA	TRBV19	TRBJ2-7	CASSSTGNSYEQYF	TGTGCCAGTAGTTCGACAGGCAACTCCTACGAGCAGTACTTC
NA	NA	TRBV4-3	TRBJ1-1	CASSQDQAGNTEAFF	TGCGCCAGCAGCCAAGATCAGGCAGGGAACACTGAAGCTTTCTTT
NA	NA	TRBV16	TRBJ1-5	CASSQSGMGLYSNQPQHF	TGTGCCAGCAGCCAATCAGGGATGGGACTCTATAGCAATCAGCCCCAGCATTTT
NA	NA	TRBV6-5	TRBJ2-7	CASSDRAYEQYF	TGTGCCAGCTCGGACAGAGCCTACGAGCAGTACTTC
few	TRBD1	TRBV5-4	TRBJ1-1	CASSLVNRGYTEAFF	TGTGCCAGCAGCTTGGTCAACAGGGGATACACTGAAGCTTTCTTT
NA	TRBD1	TRBV6-5	TRBJ1-1	CASSPDRETEAFF	TGTGCCAGCAGTCCCGACAGGGAGACTGAAGCTTTCTTT
NA	TRBD2	TRBV6-1	TRBJ2-3	CATSGLGWDTQYF	TGTGCCACCTCCGGACTAGGATGGGATACGCAGTATTTT
once	NA	TRBV18	TRBJ1-2	CASSPSEGGFYGYTF	TGTGCCAGCTCACCATCCGAGGGGGGATTCTATGGCTACACCTTC
NA	NA	TRBV11-2	TRBJ2-3	CASSVTGTLTDTQYF	TGTGCCAGCAGCGTTACCGGGACTCTCACAGATACGCAGTATTTT
NA	NA	TRBV19	TRBJ1-2	CASSIDLGRNSFHGYTF	TGTGCCAGTAGTATAGATCTCGGGAGAAACTCCTTTCACGGCTACACCTTC
many	NA	TRBV18	TRBJ1-3	CASSSGGYTIYF	TGTGCCAGCTCATCTGGAGGCTACACCATATATTTT
NA	NA	TRBV7-2	TRBJ1-4	CASSLAWGGSEKLFF	TGTGCCAGCAGCTTAGCGTGGGGAGGGAGTGAAAAACTGTTTTTT
NA	TRBD1	TRBV5-4	TRBJ2-3	CASSDGQGRGTDTQYF	TGTGCCAGCAGCGATGGACAGGGGCGAGGCACAGATACGCAGTATTTT
once	TRBD1	TRBV5-5	TRBJ2-5	CASSLGGTGAETQYF	TGTGCCAGCAGCTTGGGGGGGACAGGTGCCGAGACCCAGTACTTC
NA	NA	TRBV6-5	TRBJ2-7	CASSYGALGSYEQYF	TGTGCCAGCAGTTATGGGGCGCTCGGCTCCTACGAGCAGTACTTC
NA	NA	TRBV6-5	TRBJ1-1	CASSYSPTGFNTEAFF	TGTGCCAGCAGTTACTCACCGACAGGATTCAACACTGAAGCTTTCTTT
NA	TRBD2	TRBV10-3	TRBJ2-5	CAISEKRGGPETQYF	TGTGCCATCAGTGAAAAGCGGGGGGGCCCAGAGACCCAGTACTTC
NA	NA	TRBV5-4	TRBJ2-7	CASSLAINGYEQYF	TGTGCCAGCAGCTTGGCAATTAATGGCTACGAGCAGTACTTC
NA	NA	TRBV29-1	TRBJ1-1	CSGENTEAFF	TGCAGCGGCGAGAACACTGAAGCTTTCTTT
once	NA	TRBV14	TRBJ2-2	CASSHRNLRANTGELFF	TGTGCCAGCAGCCACCGAAACCTGAGAGCGAACACCGGGGAGCTGTTTTTT
NA	NA	TRBV6-1	TRBJ2-7	CASSGDTYEQYF	TGTGCCAGCAGTGGGGACACCTACGAGCAGTACTTC
NA	TRBD2	TRBV9	TRBJ2-3	CASSTSGVSTDTQYF	TGTGCCAGCAGTACTAGCGGGGTAAGCACAGATACGCAGTATTTT
NA	TRBD1	TRBV11-1	TRBJ1-1	CASSMGDRGDTEAFF	TGTGCCAGCAGCATGGGTGACAGGGGGGACACTGAAGCTTTCTTT
few	NA	TRBV25-1	TRBJ1-6	CASSERSNSPLHF	TGTGCCAGCAGTGAGCGGTCAAATTCACCCCTCCACTTT
NA	TRBD2	TRBV15	TRBJ2-3	CATSRDAASGGTDTQYF	TGTGCCACCAGCAGAGATGCGGCTAGCGGGGGCACAGATACGCAGTATTTT
NA	TRBD1	TRBV11-1	TRBJ2-1	CASGDRQGAWDEQFF	TGTGCCAGCGGCGACCGACAGGGTGCGTGGGATGAGCAGTTCTTC
medium-sized	TRBD1	TRBV29-1	TRBJ1-2	CSAGTGSYGYTF	TGCAGCGCAGGGACAGGGTCCTATGGCTACACCTTC
once	NA	TRBV18	TRBJ1-4	CASSPGAVNEKLFF	TGTGCCAGCTCACCAGGGGCCGTTAATGAAAAACTGTTTTTT
NA	NA	TRBV5-1	TRBJ1-4	CASSLDEQIVKLFF	TGCGCCAGCAGCTTGGACGAACAGATCGTAAAACTGTTTTTT
NA	TRBD2	TRBV4-2	TRBJ2-1	CASSQEAAGGYGEQFF	TGTGCCAGCAGCCAAGAGGCAGCGGGGGGGTACGGTGAGCAGTTCTTC
NA	NA	TRBV12-5	TRBJ2-1	CASGPGDAYNEQFF	TGTGCTAGTGGTCCGGGGGATGCGTACAATGAGCAGTTCTTC
NA	TRBD2	TRBV5-4	TRBJ2-1	CASSRGGPSYNEQFF	TGTGCCAGCAGCCGCGGGGGTCCCTCCTACAATGAGCAGTTCTTC
once	NA	TRBV2	TRBJ1-1	CASSGGGQAFF	TGTGCCAGCAGTGGGGGCGGACAAGCTTTCTTT
NA	TRBD2	TRBV6-6	TRBJ2-3	CASRASGVYTDTQYF	TGTGCCAGCAGGGCTAGCGGGGTATACACAGATACGCAGTATTTT
NA	NA	TRBV4-2	TRBJ1-1	CASSQEGGGLGNTEAFF	TGTGCCAGCAGCCAAGAAGGTGGGGGACTGGGGAACACTGAAGCTTTCTTT